This entry lists 27 T cell receptor beta chains sequenced from one sample in a study of control samples from healthy donors and cancer patients. TCRdb keeps only in-frame clones here, not all; method: immunoSEQ multiplex PCR. The sample holds 200,000 or so clones, approximately 90% seen once. The specimen was blood. Every receptor here comes from a man aged 30 to 39 in good health.

A single count supports this clone. The chain employs TRBV25-1 and TRBJ1-2; 7 bases fit TRBD1. With V trimmed by 3 bases and J by 5 bases, 12 bases remained unmatched. CDR3 length: 16 residues. The germline CDR1 and CDR2 sequences are MGHDK and SYGVNS. The CDR3 sequence is CASSEGIGDSTYGYTF. The CDR3 bases are TGTGCCAGCAGTGAGGGTATAGGGGACAGCACATATGGCTACACCTTC.

V usage is TRBV21-1 and J usage is TRBJ1-1. TRBV21-1 constitutes a pseudogene. This CDR3 comprises 16 residues. In nucleotides, the CDR3 is TGTGCCCGGAGGGAAGGGCAAGGCTACTTAAACACTGAAGCTTTCTTT. The encoded protein is CARREGQGYLNTEAFF.

The V gene is TRBV7-9, the J gene TRBJ1-3; tentatively, D is TRBD1 (5 bases). Per the germline V gene, CDR1 is SEHNR and CDR2 is FQNEAQ (reference sequence). V shed 1 base and J shed 0 bases, with 10 bases lying between them. The CDR3 consists of 16 residues. The CDR3 DNA reads TGTGCCAGCAGCTTAGTGCAGGGAGTCTCTGGAAACACCATATATTTT. It is translated as CASSLVQGVSGNTIYF. Full variable domain (missing parts from reference TRBV7-9 and TRBJ1-3): DTGVSQNPRHKITKRGQNVTFRCDPISEHNRLYWYRQTLGQGPEFLTYFQNEAQLEKSRLLSDRFSAERPKGSFSTLEIQRTEQGDSAMYLCASSLVQGVSGNTIYFGEGSWLTVV.

V gene TRBV11-2 combines with J gene TRBJ2-1; D tentatively fits TRBD1 or TRBD2 (5 bases each). The germline V gene encodes CDR1 SGHAT and CDR2 FQNNGV. Trimming shortened V by 5 bases and J by 6 bases, and 20 bases separated the two germline ends. CDR3 length: 16 residues. CDR3 amino acids: CASSARARDLFNEQFF. DNA for the CDR3: TGTGCCAGCAGCGCGAGGGCCAGGGACCTCTTCAATGAGCAGTTCTTC.

This clone has a handful of counts. This sequence joins TRBV4-1 and TRBJ1-5; D remains ambiguous. The V and J ends lost 0 bases and 9 bases respectively, with 12 bases between them. The CDR3 sequence is 14 residues long. CDR1 is MGHRA and CDR2 is YSYEKL in the germline V gene. The CDR3 spells CASSQDRSSWPQHF. DNA for the CDR3: TGCGCCAGCAGCCAAGATCGATCCTCGTGGCCCCAGCATTTT.

This chain connects TRBV11-1 to TRBJ2-3; D possibly corresponds to TRBD2 (5 bases). CDR3 size: 11 residues. Trimming left V 5 bases short and J 9 bases short, with 9 bases between. Germline CDR1 is SGHAT and CDR2 is FQDESV (reference sequence). The CDR3 protein is CASSRPGTQYF. DNA for the CDR3: TGTGCCAGCAGCCGCCCGGGGACGCAGTATTTT.

The chain uses TRBV6-2 or TRBV6-3 and TRBJ2-3, with D possibly being TRBD2 (7 bases). Germline V gene data show CDR1 as MNHEY and CDR2 as SVGEGT. This CDR3 has 16 residues. Trimming removed 0 bases at V and 2 bases at J, with 12 bases between. The DNA of the CDR3 is TGTGCCAGCAGTTACTCGGGGAGGGGGATCACAGATACGCAGTATTTT. Protein sequence: CASSYSGRGITDTQYF.

The rearrangement links TRBV7-2 to TRBJ2-5; no definite D call. Trimming removed 10 bases at V and 4 bases at J, with 13 bases between. CDR3 length: 12 residues. CDR1 and CDR2 from the germline V gene are SGHTA and FQGNSA. The CDR3 sequence: CAIRTPRETQYF. The DNA of the CDR3 is TGTGCCATCCGGACCCCCCGAGAGACCCAGTACTTC.

The chain has TRBV7-8 and TRBJ2-7; D perhaps matches TRBD2 (6 bases). Germline V CDR1 and CDR2: SGHVS, FQNEAQ. The CDR3 runs to 12 residues. Trimming removed 5 bases from V and 2 bases from J, with 7 bases in between. The CDR3 spells CASSRLAYEQYF. In nucleotides, the CDR3 is TGTGCCAGCAGCCGACTAGCCTACGAGCAGTACTTC.

The chain carries TRBV30 and TRBJ1-5; unclear D gene. Germline values: CDR1 GTSNPN, CDR2 SVGIG (reference sequence). CDR3 length: 13 amino acids. V lost 8 bases to trimming and J lost 0 bases, with 11 bases between them. This CDR3 is CAVSASSNQPQHF. CDR3 nucleotide sequence: TGTGCCGTTTCAGCTTCTAGCAATCAGCCCCAGCATTTT.

V is TRBV2 and J is TRBJ2-3, with 14 bases fitting TRBD2. V was clipped by 6 bases and J by 8 bases; unmatched bases: 7. The CDR3 extends over 15 amino acids. Germline V gene sequence: CDR1 SNHLY, CDR2 FYNNEI. The DNA of the CDR3 is TGTGCCAGCAGACGGACTAGCGGGGGGTCCATTACGCAGTATTTT. Protein: CASRRTSGGSITQYF.

The chain links TRBV7-3 to TRBJ1-6; the D is unclear. The ends were cut back, 2 bases at V and 0 bases at J, with 11 bases in the middle. The CDR3 is 17 residues long. Germline V CDR1 and CDR2: SGHTA, FQGTGA. The CDR3 reads CASSLGSRSSYNSPLHF. The CDR3 coding sequence is TGTGCCAGCAGCTTAGGGAGCAGGAGCTCCTATAATTCACCCCTCCACTTT.

The rearrangement joins TRBV7-2 to TRBJ2-3, with D perhaps matching TRBD1 (5 bases). V lost 3 bases, J lost 4 bases, and 11 bases lay in between. CDR1 is SGHTA and CDR2 is FQGNSA in the germline V gene. The CDR3 is 14 residues long. The chain's CDR3 is CASSFGRGADTQYF. CDR3 nucleotide sequence: TGTGCCAGCAGCTTTGGAAGGGGCGCAGATACGCAGTATTTT.

This chain links TRBV19 with TRBJ1-5; maybe TRBD1 (5 bases). Germline V gene lookup returns CDR1 LNHDA and CDR2 SQIVND (reference sequence). V gave up 5 bases and J gave up 4 bases, with 15 bases separating them. This CDR3 has 15 amino acids. The CDR3 sequence is CASSLEQAGNQPQHF. In DNA form, the CDR3 reads TGTGCCAGTAGTCTTGAACAGGCCGGGAATCAGCCCCAGCATTTT.

The table lists this clone with a count of one. This rearrangement joins TRBV6-5 to TRBJ1-4; D remains unclear. Between the trimmed V and J ends, which lost 5 bases and 8 bases, there was a span of 12 bases. This CDR3 has 13 amino acids. Germline V lookup: CDR1 MNHEY, CDR2 SVGAGI. The CDR3 region has the DNA TGTGCCAGCAGTCCCGTCTCTCGCGAAAAACTGTTTTTT. It encodes CASSPVSREKLFF.

V and J are TRBV2 and TRBJ1-5; the D is unclear. Trimming removed 3 bases at V and 3 bases at J, with 6 bases between. This CDR3 is 13 amino acids long. The germline V gene has CDR1 SNHLY and CDR2 FYNNEI. CDR3 amino acids: CASSDIDNQPQHF. CDR3 DNA sequence: TGTGCCAGCAGTGACATTGACAATCAGCCCCAGCATTTT.

This clone was seen a single time. Here the CDR3 reads CASSQVLAGGPYTDTQYF. CDR3 in DNA: TGTGCCAGCAGCCAAGTACTGGCGGGGGGGCCATACACAGATACGCAGTATTTT. The J gene is TRBJ2-3, the V gene TRBV4-2, with TRBD2 identical over 9 bases. CDR3 length: 18 amino acids. Germline V gene sequence: CDR1 LGHNA, CDR2 YNFKEQ. V dropped 1 base and J dropped 2; count of bases not matched to a gene: 10.

The rearrangement links TRBV7-9 to TRBJ2-1; TRBD2 agrees at 7 bases. V trimming: 6 bases; J trimming: 2 bases; junction bases outside the gene matches: 4. The germline CDR1 and CDR2 sequences are SEHNR and FQNEAQ (reference sequence). The length of the CDR3 is 14 residues. The CDR3 DNA is TGTGCCAGCAGACATGCGGGGGCCTACAATGAGCAGTTCTTC. Residues: CASRHAGAYNEQFF.

The V call is TRBV7-8, the J call TRBJ2-7; TRBD1 might be the D (5 bases). This CDR3 region has 14 residues. CDR1 is SGHVS, CDR2 FQNEAQ, per germline. Trimming took 2 bases from V and 5 from J, leaving 13 bases between them. CDR3 region: CASSLSVMDNEQYF. Written as DNA, the CDR3 is TGTGCCAGCAGCTTAAGTGTTATGGACAACGAGCAGTACTTC.

This clone was detected a few times. CDR3 nucleotides: TGTGCCAGCAGCTTAATGGCTAGCGGGGTTTCCAATGAGCAGTTCTTC. This codes for CASSLMASGVSNEQFF. The J gene is TRBJ2-1, the V gene TRBV7-3; 9 nucleotides line up with TRBD2. Germline CDR1 SGHTA, CDR2 FQGTGA. V dropped 1 base and J dropped 6; count of bases not matched to a gene: 7. This CDR3 region has 16 residues. The whole variable domain, remainder taken from reference TRBV7-3 and TRBJ2-1, is GAGVSQTPSNKVTEKGKYVELRCDPISGHTALYWYRQSLGQGPEFLIYFQGTGAADDSGLPNDRFFAVRPEGSVSTLKIQRTERGDSAVYLCASSLMASGVSNEQFFGPGTRLTVL.

The rearrangement uses TRBV30 and TRBJ1-1, with D possibly TRBD1 on 5 matching bases. The length of the CDR3 is 14 residues. Trimming took off 3 bases at V and 3 bases at J, with 14 bases between the two ends. Per the germline V gene, CDR1 is GTSNPN and CDR2 is SVGIG (reference sequence). The CDR3 loop reads CAWRGLGADTEAFF. The CDR3 DNA sequence: TGTGCCTGGAGAGGGCTTGGGGCGGACACTGAAGCTTTCTTT.

The chain is built from TRBV24-1 and TRBJ2-2; the D gene is possibly TRBD1 (6 bases). This CDR3 comprises 13 residues. Germline V gives CDR1 KGHDR, CDR2 SFDVKD. V lost 7 bases, J lost 6 bases, and 11 bases lay in between. CDR3 coding DNA: TGTGCCACCAGCAGGGGTCAGGCCGGGGAGCTGTTTTTT. This translates into CATSRGQAGELFF.

CDR3: CASTRQNTGELFF. CDR3 DNA: TGTGCCAGCACCCGCCAGAACACCGGGGAGCTGTTTTTT. This chain joins TRBV7-2 and TRBJ2-2; D unresolved. The germline V gene has CDR1 SGHTA and CDR2 FQGNSA. This CDR3 spans 13 amino acids. Trimming left V 7 bases short and J 1 base short, with 7 bases between.

V gene TRBV9 combines with J gene TRBJ2-3, with 10 bases lining up with TRBD1. In germline, CDR1 is SGDLS, CDR2 YYNGEE. Trimming took 3 bases from V and 5 from J; bases not matched to a gene: 9. The CDR3 length is 16 residues. The CDR3 loop is CASSAFDRGRGDTQYF. Here the CDR3 DNA reads TGTGCCAGCAGCGCATTCGACAGGGGGCGCGGAGATACGCAGTATTTT.

This rearrangement joins TRBV24-1 to TRBJ1-2, with TRBD1 matching 8 bases. J was trimmed by 5 bases and V by 4 bases; bases with no gene match: 2. The CDR3 is 13 residues long. CDR1 KGHDR and CDR2 SFDVKD come from the germline V gene. For the CDR3, the DNA is TGTGCCACCAGTGACTGGACAGGGTATGGCTACACCTTC. It translates to CATSDWTGYGYTF.

This chain uses TRBV5-5 with TRBJ2-7, with D perhaps matching TRBD1 (6 bases). Trimming shortened V by 3 bases and J by 1 base, and 11 bases separated the two germline ends. There are 14 residues in the CDR3. Looked up from germline, CDR1 is SGHKS and CDR2 is YYEKEE (reference sequence). Here the CDR3 reads CASSWVTGSYEQYF. The DNA of the CDR3 is TGTGCCAGCAGCTGGGTGACAGGTTCCTACGAGCAGTACTTC.

The chain links TRBV25-1 to TRBJ1-6; D gene ambiguous. V was cut by 3 bases and J by 10 bases, with 13 bases left in between. Germline V gives CDR1 MGHDK, CDR2 SYGVNS. The CDR3 spans 14 residues. CDR3 loop: CASSDPERESPLHF. CDR3 DNA: TGTGCCAGCAGTGACCCGGAGCGGGAATCACCCCTCCACTTT.